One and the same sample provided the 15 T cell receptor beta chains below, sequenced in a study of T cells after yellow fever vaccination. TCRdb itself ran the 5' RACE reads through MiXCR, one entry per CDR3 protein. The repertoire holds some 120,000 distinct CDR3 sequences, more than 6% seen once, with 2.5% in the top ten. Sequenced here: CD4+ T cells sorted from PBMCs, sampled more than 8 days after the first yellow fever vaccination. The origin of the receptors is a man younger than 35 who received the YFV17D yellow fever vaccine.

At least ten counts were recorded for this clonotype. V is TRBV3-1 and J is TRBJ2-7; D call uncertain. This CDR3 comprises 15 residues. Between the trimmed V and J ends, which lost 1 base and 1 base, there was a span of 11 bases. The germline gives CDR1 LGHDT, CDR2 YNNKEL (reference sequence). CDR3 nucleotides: TGTGCCAGCAGCCAAGCCCCGGACGCGTCCTACGAGCAGTACGTC. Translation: CASSQAPDASYEQYV.

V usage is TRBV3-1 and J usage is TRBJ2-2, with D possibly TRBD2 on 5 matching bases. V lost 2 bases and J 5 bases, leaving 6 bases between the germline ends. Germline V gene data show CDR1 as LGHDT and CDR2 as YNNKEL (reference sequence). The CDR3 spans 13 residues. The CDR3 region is CASSQWETGELFF. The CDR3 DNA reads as TGTGCCAGCAGCCAATGGGAGACCGGGGAGCTGTTTTTT.

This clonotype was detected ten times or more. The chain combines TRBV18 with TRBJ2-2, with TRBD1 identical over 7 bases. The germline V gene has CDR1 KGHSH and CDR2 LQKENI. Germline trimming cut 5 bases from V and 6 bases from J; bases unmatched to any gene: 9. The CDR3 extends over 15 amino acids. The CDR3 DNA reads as TGTGCCAGCTCAATCTCGACAGGGTTCGCCGGGGAGCTGTTTTTT. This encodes CASSISTGFAGELFF.

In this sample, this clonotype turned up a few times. The CDR3 region is CASSLSPGDYQPQHF. CDR3 sequence (DNA): TGCGCCAGCAGCTTGTCTCCAGGGGACTATCAGCCCCAGCATTTT. This sequence joins TRBV5-1 and TRBJ1-5; D might be TRBD1 (6 bases). Deletions cut 1 base from V and 5 bases from J, with 13 bases between. This CDR3 region has 15 residues. Germline values: CDR1 SGHRS, CDR2 YFSETQ.

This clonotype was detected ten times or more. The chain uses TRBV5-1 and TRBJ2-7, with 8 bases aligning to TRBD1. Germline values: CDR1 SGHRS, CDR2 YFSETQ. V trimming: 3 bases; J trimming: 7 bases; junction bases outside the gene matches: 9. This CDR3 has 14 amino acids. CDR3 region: CASSSGTGDREQYF. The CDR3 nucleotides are TGCGCCAGCAGCTCTGGGACAGGAGATCGGGAGCAGTACTTC.

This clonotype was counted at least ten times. CDR3 coding DNA: TGTGCCAGCAGGACAGGGAGTCGACAGCCCCAGCATTTT. Encoded protein: CASRTGSRQPQHF. This chain links TRBV12-3 or TRBV12-4 with TRBJ1-5; 7 bases map to TRBD1. V lost 6 bases and J lost 7; bases outside the gene matches: 6. The CDR3 contains 13 residues.

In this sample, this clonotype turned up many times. The CDR3, as DNA: TGTGCCAGCAGTCCCTCCCGCTCCACAGGGGTGGGGTCCTACGAGCAGTACTTC. Protein product: CASSPSRSTGVGSYEQYF. This chain joins TRBV6-5 and TRBJ2-7; TRBD1 agrees at 7 bases. Germline V gene data show CDR1 as MNHEY and CDR2 as SVGAGI. The length of the CDR3 is 18 residues. With 5 bases clipped from V and 1 base from J, the junction kept 17 bases outside the gene matches.

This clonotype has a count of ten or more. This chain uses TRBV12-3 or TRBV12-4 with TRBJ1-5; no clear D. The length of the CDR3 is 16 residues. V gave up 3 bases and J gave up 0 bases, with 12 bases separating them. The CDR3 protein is CASSFSSGISNQPQHF. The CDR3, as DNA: TGTGCCAGCAGTTTTAGTTCGGGTATTAGCAATCAGCCCCAGCATTTT.

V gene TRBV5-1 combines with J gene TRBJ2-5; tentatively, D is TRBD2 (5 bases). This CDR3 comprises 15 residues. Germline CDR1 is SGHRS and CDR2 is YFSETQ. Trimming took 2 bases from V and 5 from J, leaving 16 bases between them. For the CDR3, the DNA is TGCGCCAGCAGCTTACTAGTGACCCCGGGGGAGACCCAGTACTTC. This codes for CASSLLVTPGETQYF.

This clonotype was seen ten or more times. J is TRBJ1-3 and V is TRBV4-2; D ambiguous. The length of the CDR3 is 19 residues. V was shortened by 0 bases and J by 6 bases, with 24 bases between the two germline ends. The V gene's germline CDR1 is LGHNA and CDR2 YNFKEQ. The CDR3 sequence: CASSQEPGAGRRTKNTIYF. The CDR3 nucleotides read TGTGCCAGCAGCCAAGAGCCGGGTGCGGGGAGGAGAACCAAAAACACCATATATTTT.

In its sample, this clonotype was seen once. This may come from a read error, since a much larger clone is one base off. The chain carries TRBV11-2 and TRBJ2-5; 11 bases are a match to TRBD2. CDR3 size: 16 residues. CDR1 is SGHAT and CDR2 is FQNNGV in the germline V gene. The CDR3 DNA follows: TGTGACAGCAGCTTAGATAGGCTAGCGGGGGGAGAGACCCAGTACTTC. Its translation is CDSSLDRLAGGETQYF.

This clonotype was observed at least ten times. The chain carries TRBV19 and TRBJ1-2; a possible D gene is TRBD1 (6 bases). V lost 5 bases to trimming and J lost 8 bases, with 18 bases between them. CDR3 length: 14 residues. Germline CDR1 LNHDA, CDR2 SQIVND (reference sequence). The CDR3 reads CASSLQMQGHGYTF. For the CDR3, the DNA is TGTGCCAGTAGTCTCCAAATGCAGGGACACGGCTACACCTTC.

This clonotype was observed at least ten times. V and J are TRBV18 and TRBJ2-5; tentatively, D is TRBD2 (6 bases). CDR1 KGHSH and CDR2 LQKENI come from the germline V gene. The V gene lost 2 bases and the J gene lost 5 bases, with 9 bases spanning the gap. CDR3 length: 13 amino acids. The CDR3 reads CASSPAGSETQYF. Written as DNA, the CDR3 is TGTGCCAGCTCACCAGCGGGGAGCGAGACCCAGTACTTC.

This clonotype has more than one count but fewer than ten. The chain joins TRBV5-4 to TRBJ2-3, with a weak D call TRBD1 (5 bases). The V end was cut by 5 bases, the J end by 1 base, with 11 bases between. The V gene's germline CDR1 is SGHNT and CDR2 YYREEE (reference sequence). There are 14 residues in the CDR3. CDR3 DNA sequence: TGTGCCAGCAGGACAGACCTACGCACAGATACGCAGTATTTT. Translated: CASRTDLRTDTQYF.

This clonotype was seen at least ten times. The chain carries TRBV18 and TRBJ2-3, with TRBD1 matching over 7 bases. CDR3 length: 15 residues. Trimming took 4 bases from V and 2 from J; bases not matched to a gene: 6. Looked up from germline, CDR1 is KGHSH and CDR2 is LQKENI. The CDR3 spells CASSRETGYTDTQYF. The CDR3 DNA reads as TGTGCCAGCTCACGAGAGACAGGGTACACAGATACGCAGTATTTT.